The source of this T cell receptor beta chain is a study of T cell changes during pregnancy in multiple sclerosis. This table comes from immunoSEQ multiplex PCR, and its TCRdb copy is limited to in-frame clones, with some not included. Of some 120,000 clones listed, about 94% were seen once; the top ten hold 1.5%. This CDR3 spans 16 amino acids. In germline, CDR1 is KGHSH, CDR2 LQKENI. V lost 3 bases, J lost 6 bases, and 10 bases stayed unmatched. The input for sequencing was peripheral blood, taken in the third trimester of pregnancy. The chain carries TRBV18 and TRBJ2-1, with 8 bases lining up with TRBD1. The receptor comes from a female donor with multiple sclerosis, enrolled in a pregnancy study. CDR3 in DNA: TGTGCCAGCTCACCGAGACAGGGGATTCTGGGCAATGAGCAGTTCTTC. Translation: CASSPRQGILGNEQFF.